One sample yielded the 10 T cell receptor beta chains listed below, sequenced in a study of radiation and T cells in renal cell carcinoma. Documented time point: blood 4 weeks post-SBRT, at nephrectomy. Noted treatment: 15 Gy SBRT to primary tumor, nephrectomy 4 weeks later. Only in-frame clones appear in the TCRdb table, and some are missing; sequencing was by immunoSEQ multiplex PCR. The data contain some 150,000 clones, 75% to 90% of them seen just once; the ten biggest clones take up about 17%. The input for sequencing was blood, taken from a patient whose treatment included radiotherapy and nephrectomy. These TCRs come from a woman aged 45 to 65 with renal cell carcinoma.

This clone was recorded only once. V is TRBV7-2 and J is TRBJ2-7; D is uncertain. The CDR3 covers 15 residues. Germline CDR1 SGHTA, CDR2 FQGNSA. Trimming removed 5 bases at V and 6 bases at J, with 20 bases between. The CDR3 nucleotides are TGTGCCAGCAGCACCCATGGGTCCGGATGGGTCGAGCAGTACTTC. It specifies CASSTHGSGWVEQYF.

V and J are TRBV18 and TRBJ2-5; D may be TRBD2 (6 bases). Germline V lookup: CDR1 KGHSH, CDR2 LQKENI. There are 14 residues in the CDR3. V was trimmed by 3 bases and J by 2 bases, leaving 10 bases between them. CDR3 bases: TGTGCCAGCTCACCTGCGGGACGGCAAGAGACCCAGTACTTC. Its protein product is CASSPAGRQETQYF.

The CDR3 protein is CSVGRGNTDTQYF. The CDR3 DNA reads as TGCAGCGTTGGCAGAGGAAACACAGATACGCAGTATTTT. This chain connects TRBV29-1 to TRBJ2-3; no definite D call. The CDR3 is 13 residues long. V was shortened by 4 bases and J by 2 bases, with 10 bases between the two germline ends. In germline, CDR1 is SQVTM, CDR2 ANQGSEA.

The V gene is TRBV30, the J gene TRBJ2-3; no reliable D call. V dropped 6 bases and J dropped 5 bases, with 9 bases sitting between them. CDR3 length: 11 residues. Germline values: CDR1 GTSNPN, CDR2 SVGIG (reference sequence). The CDR3 DNA follows: TGTGCCTGCCGGAAAGTAGATACGCAGTATTTT. This codes for CACRKVDTQYF.

The chain uses TRBV5-8 and TRBJ2-1, with TRBD2 matching 9 bases. Unmatched junction bases numbered 5, after V lost 1 base and J lost 6 bases. Per the germline V gene, CDR1 is SGHTS and CDR2 is YDEGEE. The CDR3 covers 15 residues. CDR3 in amino acids: CASSLLAGGLNEQFF. The CDR3 DNA reads TGTGCCAGCAGCTTGCTCGCGGGGGGGCTCAATGAGCAGTTCTTC.

The chain has TRBV18 and TRBJ1-2; a possible D gene is TRBD1 (5 bases). This CDR3 has 15 residues. CDR1 and CDR2 (germline): KGHSH, LQKENI. The germline V and J ends were trimmed by 2 bases and 3 bases, with 13 bases remaining between them. The CDR3 reads CASSPGGVGDYGYTF. The CDR3 nucleotides read TGTGCCAGCTCACCAGGGGGGGTCGGCGACTATGGCTACACCTTC. Supplemented by reference TRBV18 and TRBJ1-2, the full variable domain reads NAGVMQNPRHLVRRRGQEARLRCSPMKGHSHVYWYRQLPEEGLKFMVYLQKENIIDESGMPKERFSAEFPKEGPSILRIQQVVRGDSAAYFCASSPGGVGDYGYTFGSGTRLTVV.

The chain carries TRBV5-3 and TRBJ2-2, with D hard to call. TRBV5-3 is an open reading frame whose function is uncertain. This CDR3 comprises 12 residues. The germline V and J ends were trimmed by 6 bases and 8 bases, with 11 bases remaining between them. CDR3 bases: TGTGCCAGAATCCTATACCCGGGGGAGCTGTTTTTT. Protein sequence: CARILYPGELFF.

The CDR3 nucleotides read TGTGCCAGCAGCCTGGACCGATACACAGATACGCAGTATTTT. It encodes CASSLDRYTDTQYF. V and J are TRBV5-4 and TRBJ2-3; no definite D call. The V end was cut by 4 bases, the J end by 2 bases, with 11 bases between. Per the germline V gene, CDR1 is SGHNT and CDR2 is YYREEE (reference sequence). CDR3 length equals 14 residues. Full variable domain (rest looked up from reference TRBV5-4 and TRBJ2-3): ETGVTQSPTHLIKTRGQQVTLRCSSQSGHNTVSWYQQALGQGPQFIFQYYREEENGRGNFPPRFSGLQFPNYSSELNVNALELDDSALYLCASSLDRYTDTQYFGPGTRLTVL.

This clone was seen a single time. The chain is built from TRBV5-5 and TRBJ2-3, with 11 positions matching TRBD1. The CDR3 length is 14 residues. Germline-derived CDR1 and CDR2 are SGHKS and YYEKEE (reference sequence). The V segment lost 5 bases and the J segment 4 bases; nucleotides outside the gene matches: 3. The DNA for the CDR3 is TGTGCCAGCAGTGGACAGGGGGCCCCAGATACGCAGTATTTT. Protein product: CASSGQGAPDTQYF.

A single count supports this clone. This chain connects TRBV10-3 to TRBJ2-3; 9 bases are shared with TRBD2. Losses at the gene ends were 6 bases for V and 2 bases for J; bases not matched to a gene: 6. The CDR3 sequence is 15 residues long. Germline V gives CDR1 ENHRY, CDR2 SYGVKD. The CDR3 sequence: CAISAAGGTTDTQYF. The CDR3 DNA sequence: TGTGCCATCAGCGCAGCGGGGGGAACCACAGATACGCAGTATTTT.